A selection of T cell receptor beta chains follows, all from one sample in a study of OX40 agonist ivuxolimab in advanced cancers. Method: immunoSEQ multiplex PCR; TCRdb's copy keeps in-frame clones and lacks some. The sample lists approximately 51,000 clones, over 65% seen once, with 2% to 2.5% in the top ten. The source was CD4+ or CD8+ T cells sorted from blood, collected in a trial of the OX40 agonist ivuxolimab. The receptors were sampled from an adult with an advanced solid tumor such as melanoma, head and neck, liver or kidney cancer. The CDR3 runs from the conserved cysteine through the conserved F or W. A D gene is named only where the DNA matches it firmly. Not every row has a clone size; where given, it reads once, few, many or a size class.

J gene: TRBJ1-2
V gene: TRBV7-2
clone size: NA
D gene: NA
CDR3 protein: CASSFDIQYGYTF
CDR3 DNA: TGTGCCAGCAGCTTCGACATACAATATGGCTACACCTTC

J gene: TRBJ2-5
V gene: TRBV27
clone size: NA
D gene: NA
CDR3 protein: CASSRKREETQYF
CDR3 DNA: TGTGCCAGCAGTCGAAAACGTGAGGAGACCCAGTACTTC

J gene: TRBJ2-1
V gene: TRBV28
clone size: NA
D gene: TRBD2
CDR3 protein: CASSPQLAGSYNEQFF
CDR3 DNA: TGTGCCAGCAGTCCCCAACTAGCGGGGTCCTACAATGAGCAGTTCTTC

J gene: TRBJ1-2
V gene: TRBV7-2
clone size: NA
D gene: TRBD1
CDR3 protein: CASSASGTGIDYGYTF
CDR3 DNA: TGTGCCAGCAGCGCCTCCGGGACAGGGATCGACTATGGCTACACCTTC

J gene: TRBJ2-7
V gene: TRBV6-1
clone size: NA
D gene: NA
CDR3 protein: CASSDLWGSDILYEQYF
CDR3 DNA: TGTGCCAGCAGTGACCTCTGGGGGTCCGACATACTTTACGAGCAGTACTTC

J gene: TRBJ1-1
V gene: TRBV18
clone size: many
D gene: NA
CDR3 protein: CASSPLGGNTEAFF
CDR3 DNA: TGTGCCAGCTCACCTCTTGGAGGAAACACTGAAGCTTTCTTT

J gene: TRBJ2-1
V gene: TRBV7-9
clone size: NA
D gene: NA
CDR3 protein: CASSLPKTGENEQFF
CDR3 DNA: TGTGCCAGCAGCTTACCCAAGACAGGAGAGAATGAGCAGTTCTTC

J gene: TRBJ2-3
V gene: TRBV28
clone size: NA
D gene: TRBD2
CDR3 protein: CASSFLWASGTSTDTQYF
CDR3 DNA: TGTGCCAGCAGTTTTCTCTGGGCTAGCGGAACTAGCACAGATACGCAGTATTTT

J gene: TRBJ2-2
V gene: TRBV5-1
clone size: NA
D gene: NA
CDR3 protein: CASSATANTGELFF
CDR3 DNA: TGCGCCAGCAGCGCGACAGCTAACACCGGGGAGCTGTTTTTT

J gene: TRBJ2-2
V gene: TRBV12-5
clone size: NA
D gene: TRBD2
CDR3 protein: CASGLVLAGTTGELFF
CDR3 DNA: TGTGCTAGTGGTTTGGTTTTAGCGGGGACCACCGGGGAGCTGTTTTTT

J gene: TRBJ2-3
V gene: TRBV9
clone size: NA
D gene: NA
CDR3 protein: CASSPGVAIHTQYF
CDR3 DNA: TGTGCCAGCAGCCCCGGGGTAGCGATCCATACGCAGTATTTT

J gene: TRBJ1-4
V gene: TRBV28
clone size: NA
D gene: NA
CDR3 protein: CASSLATLNEKLFF
CDR3 DNA: TGTGCCAGCAGTTTAGCGACTCTTAATGAAAAACTGTTTTTT

J gene: TRBJ2-2
V gene: TRBV2
clone size: few
D gene: TRBD2
CDR3 protein: CASARGGAGTTGELFF
CDR3 DNA: TGTGCCAGCGCCCGGGGAGGGGCGGGCACCACCGGGGAGCTGTTTTTT

J gene: TRBJ1-6
V gene: TRBV6-1
clone size: NA
D gene: NA
CDR3 protein: CASTGLGGSPLHF
CDR3 DNA: TGTGCCAGCACGGGGCTAGGCGGTTCACCCCTCCACTTT

J gene: TRBJ2-3
V gene: TRBV5-1
clone size: NA
D gene: NA
CDR3 protein: CASSLSMRTDTQYF
CDR3 DNA: TGCGCCAGCAGCTTGAGTATGCGGACAGATACGCAGTATTTT

J gene: TRBJ1-2
V gene: TRBV6-6
clone size: NA
D gene: NA
CDR3 protein: CASSLNYGYTF
CDR3 DNA: TGTGCCAGCAGTTTAAACTATGGCTACACCTTC

J gene: TRBJ2-3
V gene: TRBV9
clone size: NA
D gene: TRBD2
CDR3 protein: CASTQTSGRKWDTQYF
CDR3 DNA: TGTGCCAGCACCCAGACTAGCGGGAGGAAATGGGATACGCAGTATTTT

J gene: TRBJ2-5
V gene: TRBV7-2
clone size: few
D gene: NA
CDR3 protein: CAGGGGPPETQYF
CDR3 DNA: TGTGCCGGAGGGGGAGGGCCCCCCGAGACCCAGTACTTC

J gene: TRBJ2-7
V gene: TRBV9
clone size: NA
D gene: NA
CDR3 protein: CASSPWPTQQQYF
CDR3 DNA: TGTGCTAGCAGCCCCTGGCCCACCCAGCAGCAGTACTTC

J gene: TRBJ2-1
V gene: TRBV7-3
clone size: NA
D gene: NA
CDR3 protein: CASSADTSYNEQFF
CDR3 DNA: TGTGCCAGCAGCGCCGACACAAGCTACAATGAGCAGTTCTTC

J gene: TRBJ2-2
V gene: TRBV10-3
clone size: NA
D gene: NA
CDR3 protein: CAITKGMMDTGELFF
CDR3 DNA: TGTGCCATCACTAAGGGTATGATGGACACCGGGGAGCTGTTTTTT

J gene: TRBJ2-1
V gene: TRBV2
clone size: NA
D gene: TRBD1
CDR3 protein: CASLRDREIRQFF
CDR3 DNA: TGTGCCAGCCTTAGGGACAGGGAAATAAGGCAGTTCTTC

J gene: TRBJ2-7
V gene: TRBV10-1
clone size: NA
D gene: TRBD1
CDR3 protein: CASSDSGTGAYEQYF
CDR3 DNA: TGCGCCAGCAGTGATTCCGGGACAGGGGCCTACGAGCAGTACTTC

J gene: TRBJ1-2
V gene: TRBV5-8
clone size: NA
D gene: TRBD1
CDR3 protein: CASSLWTGGKGTF
CDR3 DNA: TGTGCCAGCAGCTTGTGGACAGGGGGCAAGGGGACCTTC

J gene: TRBJ1-6
V gene: TRBV27
clone size: NA
D gene: NA
CDR3 protein: CASSFEGLYNSPLHF
CDR3 DNA: TGTGCCAGCAGTTTCGAGGGCCTCTATAATTCACCCCTCCACTTT

J gene: TRBJ2-3
V gene: TRBV11-3
clone size: NA
D gene: NA
CDR3 protein: CASSRDLSTDTQYF
CDR3 DNA: TGTGCCAGCAGCCGGGACTTAAGCACAGATACGCAGTATTTT

J gene: TRBJ2-2
V gene: TRBV6-4
clone size: few
D gene: TRBD2
CDR3 protein: CASSALAGATNTGELFF
CDR3 DNA: TGTGCCAGCAGTGCTCTAGCGGGGGCGACGAACACCGGGGAGCTGTTTTTT

J gene: TRBJ1-5
V gene: TRBV5-1
clone size: NA
D gene: TRBD1
CDR3 protein: CASSPGTVSNQPQHF
CDR3 DNA: TGCGCCAGCAGCCCCGGGACAGTTAGCAATCAGCCCCAGCATTTT